The 25 T cell receptor beta chains listed next were all sequenced from one sample in a study of human T cells and chemical hapten exposure (dated by TCRdb to the early 2020s). The library came from RACE. The run used a NextSeq 500. TCRdb reprocessed the public reads (quality trimming at Q25 with fastp, clone calling with MiXCR) and kept in-frame beta chains. Every CDR3 protein is listed once, alongside the most common genes and DNA of its rows. A total of about 81,000 distinct CDR3 sequences appear in this sample, about 7.5% of them only once. The ten top clones hold roughly 1.5% of the sample. The time point label, as the study defines it: patch test 1, 2 weeks after DPC sensitization. In the paper's terms, the treatment or condition label means: therapeutic diphenylcyclopropenone sensitization with weekly scalp DPC. Sequences were derived from whole blood, sampled in connection with sensitization to the hapten diphenylcyclopropenone (DPC). The receptor source for this set is a woman aged 25 to 45 with alopecia areata. Some clones in this sample may be carry-over from other donors' samples.

This clonotype was observed at least ten times. The genes are TRBV20-1 and TRBJ1-2; 9 bases agree with TRBD1. This CDR3 is built from 14 residues. Germline CDR1 is DFQATT and CDR2 is SNEGSKA (reference sequence). Trimming at V came to 5 bases and at J to 6 bases, leaving 10 bases not matched to a gene. The DNA of the CDR3 is TGCAGTGCTGGGACAGGGCTTACTGACAATGGCTACACCTTC. This translates into CSAGTGLTDNGYTF.

This clonotype was observed once. V gene TRBV20-1 combines with J gene TRBJ1-1; TRBD1 agrees at 7 bases. Losses at the gene ends were 5 bases for V and 0 bases for J; bases not matched to a gene: 9. Germline V gene lookup returns CDR1 DFQATT and CDR2 SNEGSKA (reference sequence). The CDR3 is 15 residues long. DNA of the CDR3: TGCAGTGCTGGCCGGGACAGCAAAATGAACACTGAAGCTTTCTTT. Translation: CSAGRDSKMNTEAFF.

This clonotype came up many times. The rearrangement uses TRBV27 and TRBJ2-3; 10 nucleotides agree with TRBD2. V shed 1 base and J 6 bases; nucleotides not matched to a gene: 13. The CDR3 has 18 residues. Germline assignment: CDR1 MNHEY and CDR2 SMNVEV (reference sequence). CDR3 DNA sequence: TGTGCCAGCAGTTTATATTTGGCTAGCGGGGGCGTCGGGGATACGCAGTATTTT. This gives the protein CASSLYLASGGVGDTQYF.

The J gene is TRBJ2-5, the V gene TRBV5-1; D gene unclear. Trimming removed 0 bases at V and 3 bases at J, with 9 bases between. Germline CDR1 and CDR2: SGHRS and YFSETQ. The CDR3 runs 14 residues. This CDR3 reads CASSLVSRKETQYF. Here the CDR3 DNA reads TGCGCCAGCAGCTTGGTCTCCCGCAAAGAGACCCAGTACTTC.

This clonotype has at least ten counts. This chain connects TRBV20-1 to TRBJ2-5; TRBD1 is a possible D gene (8 bases). The CDR3 is made up of 14 amino acids. V gave up 4 bases and J gave up 5 bases, with 17 bases separating them. CDR1 and CDR2 from the germline V gene are DFQATT and SNEGSKA (reference sequence). CDR3 sequence: CSANTGGGGETQYF. DNA of the CDR3: TGCAGTGCTAATACAGGGGGAGGGGGGGAGACCCAGTACTTC.

The V and J genes are TRBV9 and TRBJ1-5; the D gene is possibly TRBD1 (5 bases). This CDR3 is built from 16 residues. CDR1 is SGDLS, CDR2 YYNGEE, per germline. The V gene lost 5 bases and the J gene lost 1 base, with 16 bases spanning the gap. In DNA, the CDR3 is TGTGCCAGCAGTGAGTCAACAGGACTGAGCAATCAGCCCCAGCATTTT. Translated, it gives CASSESTGLSNQPQHF.

The chain joins TRBV6-5 to TRBJ1-5; no firm D call. Looked up from germline, CDR1 is MNHEY and CDR2 is SVGAGI. The CDR3 has 13 residues. V was shortened by 2 bases and J by 4 bases, with 6 bases between the two germline ends. The CDR3 region is CASSYRRNQPQHF. The CDR3 nucleotides are TGTGCCAGCAGTTACAGACGGAATCAGCCCCAGCATTTT.

There are many counts of this clonotype. For the CDR3, the DNA is TGTGCCAGCAGCAATCCGGGCCGAAAGCGAATGGGTGAGCAGTTCTTC. Its protein product is CASSNPGRKRMGEQFF. The chain combines TRBV7-2 with TRBJ2-1; no firm D call. V gave up 5 bases and J gave up 9 bases, with 23 bases separating them. CDR3 length: 16 amino acids. The germline gives CDR1 SGHTA, CDR2 FQGNSA.

Ten or more counts support this clonotype. The chain couples TRBV2 to TRBJ1-1; D may be TRBD1 (5 bases). This CDR3 contains 15 residues. CDR1 is SNHLY and CDR2 is FYNNEI in the germline V gene. V was cut by 7 bases and J by 1 base, with 16 bases left in between. The DNA for the CDR3 is TGTGCCAGCAATAGGCCACCCGACAGGAACACTGAAGCTTTCTTT. It specifies CASNRPPDRNTEAFF.

The sample holds many counts of this clonotype. This sequence joins TRBV20-1 and TRBJ1-1; 7 nucleotides line up with TRBD1. The CDR3 has 14 amino acids. Trimming took 6 bases from V and 4 from J; bases not matched to a gene: 11. Germline V gives CDR1 DFQATT, CDR2 SNEGSKA (reference sequence). CDR3 nucleotides: TGCAGTGCGATCATACAGGGGTTGGGCACTGAAGCTTTCTTT. Its translation is CSAIIQGLGTEAFF.

This clonotype was detected a few times. This chain joins TRBV5-1 and TRBJ2-7; TRBD1 matches at 8 bases. V trimming: 3 bases; J trimming: 0 bases; junction bases outside the gene matches: 5. This CDR3 contains 15 residues. Germline CDR1 SGHRS, CDR2 YFSETQ. CDR3 bases: TGCGCCAGCAGCTCCCGGACAGGGAGCTCCTACGAGCAGTACTTC. Amino acids: CASSSRTGSSYEQYF.

As regards this clonotype: One base away lies a much larger clone, so this may be a sequencing read error. J is TRBJ1-6 and V is TRBV5-1; D is perhaps TRBD1 (5 bases). V lost 1 base, J lost 11 bases, and 22 bases lay in between. There are 17 residues in the CDR3. Germline values: CDR1 SGHRS, CDR2 YFSETQ. In DNA, the CDR3 is TGCGCCAGCAGCTTGAACCTCCCCGGGGGTAAAAATGCACCCCTCCACTTT. Translation gives CASSLNLPGGKNAPLHF.

This clonotype was counted many times. The chain links TRBV20-1 to TRBJ1-6, with a possible D match to TRBD1 (5 bases). Per the germline V gene, CDR1 is DFQATT and CDR2 is SNEGSKA (reference sequence). V shed 6 bases and J shed 4 bases, with 19 bases lying between them. The CDR3 is made up of 16 amino acids. The DNA of the CDR3 is TGCAGTGCCCGGGGGGTGGGGCAAGCTTATAATTCACCCCTCCACTTT. It translates to CSARGVGQAYNSPLHF.

The V and J genes are TRBV20-1 and TRBJ2-7, with a possible D match to TRBD2 (7 bases). Trimming pared 5 bases from V and 5 bases from J, leaving 19 bases between. Germline CDR1 is DFQATT and CDR2 is SNEGSKA (reference sequence). The CDR3 extends over 14 amino acids. This chain's CDR3 is CSAHRGATSHEQYF. CDR3 bases: TGCAGTGCTCATCGGGGGGCGACAAGCCACGAGCAGTACTTC.

This clonotype was seen ten or more times. The CDR3 DNA reads TGTGCCAGCAGTTACGTCGTCGGGGGCGCATCTAGGGACACTGAAGCTTTCTTT. Residues: CASSYVVGGASRDTEAFF. This chain uses TRBV6-2 or TRBV6-3 with TRBJ1-1; tentative D call: TRBD1 (6 bases). In germline, CDR1 is MNHEY, CDR2 SVGEGT. The CDR3 runs 18 residues. V lost 2 bases and J lost 3, with 22 bases in between.

This clonotype was counted only a few times. The chain has TRBV6-1 and TRBJ2-1; 13 bases line up with TRBD2. Per germline, CDR1 MNHNS and CDR2 SASEGT. V shed 5 bases, J shed 0 bases, and the junction held 10 bases outside the gene matches. The CDR3 runs 19 residues. The CDR3 region is CASSPGLAGVRSSYNEQFF. For the CDR3, the DNA is TGTGCCAGCAGTCCCGGACTAGCGGGGGTAAGGAGCTCCTACAATGAGCAGTTCTTC.

This clonotype came up many times. The chain carries TRBV6-5 and TRBJ2-7, with 11 positions matching TRBD1. V lost 4 bases and J lost 0; bases outside the gene matches: 2. The CDR3 is made up of 15 amino acids. CDR1 is MNHEY, CDR2 SVGAGI, per germline. In DNA, the CDR3 is TGTGCCAGCAGTTCCGGGACAGGGGGCTCCTACGAGCAGTACTTC. Translated, it gives CASSSGTGGSYEQYF.

This clonotype has a single count. This chain uses TRBV28 with TRBJ1-2; 8 bases are a match to TRBD1. The V and J ends lost 6 bases and 4 bases, in that order; junction bases with no gene match: 10. This CDR3 contains 15 residues. Germline loops: CDR1 MDHEN, CDR2 SYDVKM. The CDR3 loop reads CASSLNDRGPYGYTF. CDR3 sequence (DNA): TGTGCCAGCAGCCTTAACGACAGGGGACCCTATGGCTACACCTTC.

This chain joins TRBV20-1 and TRBJ1-1, with 8 positions matching TRBD1. CDR3 length: 16 amino acids. The junction had 12 bases not matched to a gene; V was cut back by 1 base and J by 5 bases. Germline values: CDR1 DFQATT, CDR2 SNEGSKA (reference sequence). The CDR3 region has the DNA TGCAGTGCTAGAGGGGGACTAGACAGGGGTGAAACTGAAGCTTTCTTT. Translating it yields CSARGGLDRGETEAFF.

The rearrangement joins TRBV20-1 to TRBJ1-1; no firm D call. Germline CDR1 is DFQATT and CDR2 is SNEGSKA (reference sequence). V lost 6 bases and J 0 bases, leaving 23 bases between the germline ends. The CDR3 covers 17 residues. The CDR3 bases are TGCAGTGCCCCACAGACCCGGGAGATACTTATGAACACTGAAGCTTTCTTT. Translation: CSAPQTREILMNTEAFF.

This clonotype was seen more than once but under ten times. V usage is TRBV6-5 and J usage is TRBJ1-1; D gene uncertain. Germline CDR1 is MNHEY and CDR2 is SVGAGI. The CDR3 extends over 11 amino acids. Trimming left V 6 bases short and J 14 bases short, with 16 bases between. CDR3 coding DNA: TGTGCCAGCAGCCGAACGACCTCATGGTTCTTT. This encodes CASSRTTSWFF.

In this sample, this clonotype turned up a few times. This chain links TRBV6-2 or TRBV6-3 with TRBJ2-6; perhaps D is TRBD1 or TRBD2 (5 bases each). Between the trimmed V and J ends, which lost 5 bases and 6 bases, there was a span of 20 bases. This CDR3 is 17 amino acids long. Germline assignment: CDR1 MNHEY and CDR2 SVGEGT. Written as DNA, the CDR3 is TGTGCCAGCAGTGCGTTTAGTGGGACCTTTGTGGCCAACGTCCTGACTTTC. Translating it yields CASSAFSGTFVANVLTF.

J is TRBJ1-2 and V is TRBV2; TRBD1 aligns across 10 bases. CDR1 SNHLY and CDR2 FYNNEI come from the germline V gene. J gave up 8 bases and V 3 bases, and 3 bases lay outside the gene matches. The CDR3 runs to 13 residues. CDR3 nucleotide sequence: TGTGCCAGCAGTGATGGGACAGGGGTCGGCTACACCTTC. Amino acids: CASSDGTGVGYTF. Drawing the rest from reference TRBV2 and TRBJ1-2, the complete variable domain is EPEVTQTPSHQVTQMGQEVILRCVPISNHLYFYWYRQILGQKVEFLVSFYNNEISEKSEIFDDQFSVERPDGSNFTLKIRSTKLEDSAMYFCASSDGTGVGYTFGSGTRLTVV.

This clonotype was seen ten or more times. The chain is built from TRBV5-6 and TRBJ1-6, with a tentative D call TRBD1 (5 bases). This CDR3 spans 13 amino acids. Between the trimmed V and J ends, which lost 4 bases and 7 bases, there was a span of 9 bases. Germline loops: CDR1 SGHDT, CDR2 YYEEEE. This chain's CDR3 is CASSRDRNSPLHF. CDR3 bases: TGTGCCAGCAGCCGGGACCGAAATTCACCCCTCCACTTT.

The chain employs TRBV19 and TRBJ2-5; TRBD1 agrees at 8 bases. Per germline, CDR1 LNHDA and CDR2 SQIVND (reference sequence). V shed 9 bases, J shed 4 bases, and the junction held 7 bases outside the gene matches. The CDR3 extends over 13 amino acids. The DNA of the CDR3 is TGTGCCAGCCGGACAGGGAATGGAGAGACCCAGTACTTC. Its protein is CASRTGNGETQYF.